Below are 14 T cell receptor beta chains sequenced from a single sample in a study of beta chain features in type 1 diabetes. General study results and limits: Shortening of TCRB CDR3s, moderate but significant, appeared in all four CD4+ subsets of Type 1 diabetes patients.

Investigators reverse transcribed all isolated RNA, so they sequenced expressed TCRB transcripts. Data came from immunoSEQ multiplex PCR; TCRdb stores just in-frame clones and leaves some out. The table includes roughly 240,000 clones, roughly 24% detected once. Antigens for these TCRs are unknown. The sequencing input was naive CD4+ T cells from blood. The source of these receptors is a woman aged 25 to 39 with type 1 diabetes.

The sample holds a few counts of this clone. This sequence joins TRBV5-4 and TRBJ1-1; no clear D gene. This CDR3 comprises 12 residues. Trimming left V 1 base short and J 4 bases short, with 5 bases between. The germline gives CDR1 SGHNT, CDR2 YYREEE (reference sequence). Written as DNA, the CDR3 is TGTGCCAGCAGCTTGACCAGCACTGAAGCTTTCTTT. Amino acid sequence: CASSLTSTEAFF.

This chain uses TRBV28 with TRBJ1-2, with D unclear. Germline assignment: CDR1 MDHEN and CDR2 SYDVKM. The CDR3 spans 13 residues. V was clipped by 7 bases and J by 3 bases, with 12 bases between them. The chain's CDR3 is CASKIQADYGYTF. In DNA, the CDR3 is TGTGCCAGCAAAATCCAAGCTGACTATGGCTACACCTTC.

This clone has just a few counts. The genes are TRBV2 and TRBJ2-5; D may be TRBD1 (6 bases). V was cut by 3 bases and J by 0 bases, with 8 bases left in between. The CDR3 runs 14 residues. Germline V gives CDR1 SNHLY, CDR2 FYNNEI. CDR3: CASSDGQYQETQYF. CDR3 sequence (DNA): TGTGCCAGCAGTGACGGACAGTACCAAGAGACCCAGTACTTC.

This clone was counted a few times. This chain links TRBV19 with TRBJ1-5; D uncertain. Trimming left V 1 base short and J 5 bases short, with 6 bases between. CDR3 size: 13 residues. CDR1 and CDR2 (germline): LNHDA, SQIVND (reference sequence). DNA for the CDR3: TGTGCCAGTAGTATAGGGGGAGATCAGCCCCAGCATTTT. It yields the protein CASSIGGDQPQHF.

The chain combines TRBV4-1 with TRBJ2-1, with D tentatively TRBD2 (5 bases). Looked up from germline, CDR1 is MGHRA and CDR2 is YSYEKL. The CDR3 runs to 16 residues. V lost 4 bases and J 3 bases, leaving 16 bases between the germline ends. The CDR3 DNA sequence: TGCGCCAGCAGCCCAGTGGGGAGCGCCCTCTACAATGAGCAGTTCTTC. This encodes CASSPVGSALYNEQFF.

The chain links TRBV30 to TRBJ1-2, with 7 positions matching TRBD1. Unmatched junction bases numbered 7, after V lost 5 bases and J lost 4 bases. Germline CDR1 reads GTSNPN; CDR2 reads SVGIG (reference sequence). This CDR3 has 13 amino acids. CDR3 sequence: CAWLNRGLYGYTF. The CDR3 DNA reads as TGTGCCTGGCTTAACAGGGGCCTCTATGGCTACACCTTC. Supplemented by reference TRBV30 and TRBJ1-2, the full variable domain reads SQTIHQWPATLVQPVGSPLSLECTVEGTSNPNLYWYRQAAGRGLQLLFYSVGIGQISSEVPQNLSASRPQDRQFILSSKKLLLSDSGFYLCAWLNRGLYGYTFGSGTRLTVV.

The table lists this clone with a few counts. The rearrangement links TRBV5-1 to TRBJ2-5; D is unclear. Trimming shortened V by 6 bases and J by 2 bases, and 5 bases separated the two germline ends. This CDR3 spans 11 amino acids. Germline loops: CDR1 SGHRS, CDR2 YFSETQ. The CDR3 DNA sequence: TGCGCCAGCACCCTACAAGAGACCCAGTACTTC. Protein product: CASTLQETQYF.

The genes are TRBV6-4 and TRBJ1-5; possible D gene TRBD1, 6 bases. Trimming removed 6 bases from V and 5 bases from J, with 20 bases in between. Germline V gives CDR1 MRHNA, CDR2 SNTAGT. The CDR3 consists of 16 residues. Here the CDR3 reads CASSHQIIKGDQPQHF. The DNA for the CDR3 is TGTGCCAGCAGCCATCAAATCATAAAGGGGGATCAGCCCCAGCATTTT.

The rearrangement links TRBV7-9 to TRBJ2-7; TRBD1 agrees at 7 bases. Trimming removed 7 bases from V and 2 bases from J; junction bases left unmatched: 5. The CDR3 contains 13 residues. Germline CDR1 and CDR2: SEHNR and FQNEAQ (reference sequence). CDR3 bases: TGTGCCAGCAATTGGGACAGAGCCTACGAGCAGTACTTC. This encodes CASNWDRAYEQYF. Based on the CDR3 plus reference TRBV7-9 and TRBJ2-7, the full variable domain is DTGVSQNPRHKITKRGQNVTFRCDPISEHNRLYWYRQTLGQGPEFLTYFQNEAQLEKSRLLSDRFSAERPKGSFSTLEIQRTEQGDSAMYLCASNWDRAYEQYFGPGTRLTVT.

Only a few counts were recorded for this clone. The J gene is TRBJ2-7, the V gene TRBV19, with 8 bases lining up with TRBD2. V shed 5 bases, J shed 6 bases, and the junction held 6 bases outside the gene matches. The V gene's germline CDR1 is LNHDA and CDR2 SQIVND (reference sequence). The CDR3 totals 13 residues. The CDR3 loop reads CASSPTGGGEQYF. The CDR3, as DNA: TGTGCCAGTAGTCCAACCGGGGGGGGCGAGCAGTACTTC.

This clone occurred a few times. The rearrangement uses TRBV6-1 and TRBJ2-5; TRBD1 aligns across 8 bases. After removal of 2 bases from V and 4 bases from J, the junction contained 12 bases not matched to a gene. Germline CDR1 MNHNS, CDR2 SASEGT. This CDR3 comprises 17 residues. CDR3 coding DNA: TGTGCCAGCAGTGAATATTTGGGAACAGGGACAGGAGAGACCCAGTACTTC. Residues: CASSEYLGTGTGETQYF.

In DNA, the CDR3 is TGTGCCAGCAGCGGGTCCGGGACTGAAGCTTTCTTT. Translation gives CASSGSGTEAFF. The gene calls are TRBV7-9 and TRBJ1-1; D is undetermined. The CDR3 totals 12 residues. Germline V gene data show CDR1 as SEHNR and CDR2 as FQNEAQ (reference sequence). Deletions cut 5 bases from V and 5 bases from J, with 9 bases between.

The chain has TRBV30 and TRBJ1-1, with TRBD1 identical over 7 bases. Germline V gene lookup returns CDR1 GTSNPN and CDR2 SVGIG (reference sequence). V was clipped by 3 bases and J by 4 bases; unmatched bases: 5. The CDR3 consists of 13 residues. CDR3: CAWSQQGSTEAFF. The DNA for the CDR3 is TGTGCCTGGAGCCAACAGGGGTCCACTGAAGCTTTCTTT.

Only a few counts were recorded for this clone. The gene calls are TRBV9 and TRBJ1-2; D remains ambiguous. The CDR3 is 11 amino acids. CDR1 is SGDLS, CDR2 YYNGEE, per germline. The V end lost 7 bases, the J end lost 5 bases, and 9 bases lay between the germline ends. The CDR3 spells CASQRSYGYTF. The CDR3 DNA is TGTGCCAGCCAAAGGAGTTATGGCTACACCTTC.